This entry concerns a single T cell receptor (beta chain). Antigen unknown. This table comes from immunoSEQ multiplex PCR, and its TCRdb copy is limited to in-frame clones, with some not included. Of roughly 120,000 clones in the sample, around 94% were seen once. V was shortened by 7 bases and J by 10 bases, with 14 bases between the two germline ends. Germline values: CDR1 MNHEY, CDR2 SMNVEV (reference sequence). The CDR3 has 11 amino acids. The source of the thymus tissue was resections taken during corrective heart surgery. The donors were infants in Finland with congenital heart defects, otherwise immunologically healthy. The sample comes from a study of human thymus T cells. Study-wide results and caveats: Thymic and blood repertoires appeared to show biased V and J gene usage.

The rearrangement joins TRBV27 to TRBJ2-7; D is ambiguous. Sequenced: thymus tissue. The origin of this receptor is a boy under two years old with a congenital heart defect but otherwise immunologically healthy. The CDR3 sequence: CASINHTSQYF. In nucleotides, the CDR3 is TGTGCCAGCATAAACCACACCAGCCAGTACTTC.